The 30 T cell receptor beta chains below all came from one sample that was sequenced in a study of blood T cell repertoires in COVID-19. The data were produced by immunoSEQ multiplex PCR, yet TCRdb's version contains in-frame clones alone and is incomplete. The repertoire includes approximately 100,000 clones, 80% to 90% of them detected once, and 4% to 4.5% sits in the top ten. Sequenced material: peripheral blood. These receptors all come from a human donor with COVID-19, enrolled during active disease. The donor label of this sample is uncertain.

The chain recombines TRBV9 with TRBJ1-2; D may be TRBD1 (5 bases). Germline values: CDR1 SGDLS, CDR2 YYNGEE. The CDR3 has 15 residues. The germline V and J ends were trimmed by 0 bases and 6 bases, with 15 bases remaining between them. The CDR3 protein is CASSVEEGLGDGYTF. The CDR3 DNA reads TGTGCCAGCAGCGTAGAGGAGGGGTTAGGGGATGGCTACACCTTC.

The chain is built from TRBV5-1 and TRBJ1-2; the D gene is possibly TRBD1 (5 bases). Germline loops: CDR1 SGHRS, CDR2 YFSETQ. Trimming shortened V by 3 bases and J by 6 bases, and 12 bases separated the two germline ends. This CDR3 comprises 13 residues. CDR3 sequence (DNA): TGCGCCAGCAGCTCGCTAACAGGAGATGGCTACACCTTC. Amino acid sequence: CASSSLTGDGYTF.

V gene TRBV6-6 combines with J gene TRBJ1-5; D possibly corresponds to TRBD1 (5 bases). Trimming took off 6 bases at V and 7 bases at J, with 16 bases between the two ends. The germline V gene has CDR1 MNHNY and CDR2 SVGAGI (reference sequence). The CDR3 contains 14 residues. The CDR3 nucleotides are TGTGCCAGCAGCCCCGCCGCAGGGAACCAGCCCCAGCATTTT. Translation gives CASSPAAGNQPQHF.

The rearrangement links TRBV10-1 to TRBJ2-3; possibly TRBD1 for D (6 bases). The CDR3 has 19 amino acids. Germline CDR1 and CDR2: WNHNN and SYGVQD (reference sequence). The ends were cut back, 5 bases at V and 4 bases at J, with 28 bases in the middle. The CDR3 DNA is TGCGCCAGCAGTAACCAGGGGCTGTCAATTTGCTTTGGGGCAGATACGCAGTATTTT. It translates to CASSNQGLSICFGADTQYF.

The rearrangement joins TRBV29-1 to TRBJ2-5, with D possibly being TRBD1 (5 bases). V was pared by 4 bases and J by 6 bases, with 9 bases between. CDR3 length equals 11 residues. Germline CDR1 reads SQVTM; CDR2 reads ANQGSEA. For the CDR3, the DNA is TGCAGCGTTGTGCCAGGGCAGACCCAGTACTTC. Residues: CSVVPGQTQYF.

This chain uses TRBV6-5 with TRBJ1-2, with 9 bases lining up with TRBD1. V was clipped by 5 bases and J by 8 bases; unmatched bases: 6. The V gene's germline CDR1 is MNHEY and CDR2 SVGAGI. There are 13 residues in the CDR3. The CDR3 nucleotides are TGTGCCAGCAGTAAGGGACAGGGTGGCGGCTACACCTTC. It yields the protein CASSKGQGGGYTF.

The rearrangement uses TRBV11-2 and TRBJ1-1, with unresolved D. This CDR3 spans 13 amino acids. Between the trimmed V and J ends, which lost 3 bases and 3 bases, there was a span of 8 bases. The V gene's germline CDR1 is SGHAT and CDR2 FQNNGV. For the CDR3, the DNA is TGTGCCAGCAGCTTTGGAGGCTACACTGAAGCTTTCTTT. The encoded protein is CASSFGGYTEAFF.

This clone was detected only a few times. The V gene is TRBV10-2, the J gene TRBJ2-3; 8 nucleotides align to TRBD2. CDR3 length equals 12 residues. V shed 5 bases, J shed 8 bases, and the junction held 3 bases outside the gene matches. The germline V gene has CDR1 WSHSY and CDR2 SAAADI. Here the CDR3 reads CASSSGGGTQYF. CDR3 bases: TGCGCCAGCAGTAGCGGGGGAGGTACGCAGTATTTT.

The chain couples TRBV19 to TRBJ1-1; TRBD1 agrees at 9 bases. This CDR3 contains 17 residues. With V trimmed by 6 bases and J by 4 bases, 15 bases remained unmatched. The germline V gene encodes CDR1 LNHDA and CDR2 SQIVND (reference sequence). The CDR3 nucleotides are TGTGCCAGTAGAGCAGGGTGGACAGGGGATTCGGGCACTGAAGCTTTCTTT. It encodes CASRAGWTGDSGTEAFF.

The chain uses TRBV19 and TRBJ1-4, with a weak D call TRBD1 (6 bases). The CDR3 loop spans 14 amino acids. Germline loops: CDR1 LNHDA, CDR2 SQIVND (reference sequence). Trimming removed 7 bases at V and 8 bases at J, with 17 bases between. Here the CDR3 reads CASTPVDQGEKLFF. CDR3 in DNA: TGTGCCAGTACCCCTGTGGACCAGGGGGAAAAACTGTTTTTT.

With regard to this clone: The sample contains more than one DNA sequence encoding this CDR3. The V and J genes are TRBV10-3 and TRBJ1-2, with 10 bases that match TRBD1. V shed 6 bases, J shed 1 base, and the junction held 2 bases outside the gene matches. Germline CDR1 reads ENHRY; CDR2 reads SYGVKD. This CDR3 has 14 residues. As DNA, the CDR3 is TGTGCCATCAGGGGACAGGGGATTAACTATGGCTACACCTTC. Its translation is CAIRGQGINYGYTF.

The chain recombines TRBV3-1 (or the pseudogene TRBV3-2) with TRBJ2-5; D gene unclear. Trimming pared 0 bases from V and 0 bases from J, leaving 8 bases between. This CDR3 comprises 15 residues. Germline assignment: CDR1 LGHDT and CDR2 YNNKEL (reference sequence). The DNA for the CDR3 is TGTGCCAGCAGCCAAGAAAGCGACTACCAAGAGACCCAGTACTTC. Residues: CASSQESDYQETQYF.

Of note for this clone: The same CDR3 also results from other DNA sequences found in this sample. This chain connects TRBV11-3 to TRBJ2-7; unclear D gene. The CDR3 sequence is 16 residues long. Trimming cost V 5 bases and J 2 bases, with 19 bases left between them. Germline V lookup: CDR1 SGHNT, CDR2 YENEEA. CDR3 sequence: CASSVGFDTVTYEQYF. DNA for the CDR3: TGTGCCAGCAGCGTGGGCTTCGACACTGTTACCTACGAGCAGTACTTC.

CDR3 amino acids: CASRGGRHYEQYF. CDR3 DNA: TGTGCCAGCAGGGGGGGACGCCACTACGAGCAGTACTTC. V gene TRBV12-3 or TRBV12-4 combines with J gene TRBJ2-7; D possibly corresponds to TRBD2 (6 bases). The CDR3 contains 13 residues. V was shortened by 6 bases and J by 3 bases, with 12 bases between the two germline ends.

The chain is built from TRBV27 and TRBJ1-5, with D possibly matching TRBD1 (6 bases). CDR3 length: 18 residues. Looked up from germline, CDR1 is MNHEY and CDR2 is SMNVEV (reference sequence). The V and J ends lost 3 bases and 3 bases respectively, with 21 bases between them. The CDR3 sequence is CASSFTMGGRGVNQPQHF. In nucleotides, the CDR3 is TGTGCCAGCAGTTTTACTATGGGGGGGCGCGGTGTCAATCAGCCCCAGCATTTT.

The gene calls are TRBV14 and TRBJ2-7, with TRBD2 matching over 13 bases. V gave up 5 bases and J gave up 5 bases; unmatched junction bases: 6. Germline V gene sequence: CDR1 SGHDN, CDR2 FVKESK. The CDR3 spans 15 residues. CDR3 sequence: CASSAGLAGWDEQYF. The CDR3 DNA follows: TGTGCCAGCAGCGCGGGACTAGCGGGATGGGACGAGCAGTACTTC.

The chain uses TRBV3-1 (or the pseudogene TRBV3-2) and TRBJ1-1, with 8 positions matching TRBD1. The germline V gene encodes CDR1 LGHDT and CDR2 YNNKEL (reference sequence). This CDR3 region has 16 residues. The V gene end was trimmed by 0 bases and the J gene end by 2 bases; junction bases not matched to a gene: 5. For the CDR3, the DNA is TGTGCCAGCAGCCAAGATACAGGGGGATATAACACTGAAGCTTTCTTT. Protein: CASSQDTGGYNTEAFF.

The gene calls are TRBV24-1 and TRBJ2-1; 10 positions agree with TRBD1. The length of the CDR3 is 20 residues. V was clipped by 1 base and J by 4 bases; unmatched bases: 15. Germline values: CDR1 KGHDR, CDR2 SFDVKD. DNA of the CDR3: TGTGCCACCAGTGATTTCCCCGGGACAGGGGATTTTCCCCTATACAATGAGCAGTTCTTC. This codes for CATSDFPGTGDFPLYNEQFF.

This rearrangement joins TRBV5-1 to TRBJ2-2; D might be TRBD1 (5 bases). The V and J ends lost 1 base and 5 bases respectively, with 9 bases between them. Germline V CDR1 and CDR2: SGHRS, YFSETQ. CDR3 length equals 14 residues. The chain's CDR3 is CASSLFPGTGELFF. The CDR3 DNA is TGCGCCAGCAGCTTGTTCCCAGGGACCGGGGAGCTGTTTTTT.

The chain employs TRBV7-2 and TRBJ1-2; perhaps TRBD1 as D (6 bases). This CDR3 is built from 15 residues. The V gene's germline CDR1 is SGHTA and CDR2 FQGNSA. Trimming stripped 3 bases from V and 4 bases from J, with 15 bases between. Here the CDR3 reads CASSFKPGTPYGYTF. CDR3 bases: TGTGCCAGCAGCTTCAAACCCGGGACACCCTATGGCTACACCTTC.

The DNA for the CDR3 is TGCAGTGCTGCGAAATCCTACGAGCAGTACTTC. Its translation: CSAAKSYEQYF. The chain joins TRBV20-1 to TRBJ2-7; no firm D call. The CDR3 extends over 11 amino acids. Trimming pared 5 bases from V and 1 base from J, leaving 6 bases between. Germline V lookup: CDR1 DFQATT, CDR2 SNEGSKA (reference sequence).

The V gene is TRBV5-1, the J gene TRBJ1-1, with D perhaps TRBD1 (5 bases). This CDR3 region has 17 residues. Trimming took off 4 bases at V and 2 bases at J, with 21 bases between the two ends. CDR1 SGHRS and CDR2 YFSETQ come from the germline V gene. The CDR3 DNA is TGCGCCAGCAGCCCGGAGGGGCAGGGAGCTGTAAACACTGAAGCTTTCTTT. Residues: CASSPEGQGAVNTEAFF.

The chain recombines TRBV30 with TRBJ2-1; the D gene is possibly TRBD2 (5 bases). Per the germline V gene, CDR1 is GTSNPN and CDR2 is SVGIG (reference sequence). There are 13 residues in the CDR3. V lost 4 bases, J lost 0 bases, and 7 bases lay in between. The CDR3 spells CAWTGSSYNEQFF. CDR3 DNA sequence: TGTGCCTGGACGGGGAGCTCCTACAATGAGCAGTTCTTC.

J is TRBJ2-1 and V is TRBV7-3, with TRBD2 matching over 11 bases. With 6 bases clipped from V and 4 bases from J, the junction kept 5 bases outside the gene matches. Germline V CDR1 and CDR2: SGHTA, FQGTGA. The CDR3 runs 15 residues. The CDR3 loop reads CASSVTSGSYNEQFF. Written as DNA, the CDR3 is TGTGCCAGCAGTGTTACTAGCGGGAGTTACAATGAGCAGTTCTTC.

The chain is built from TRBV5-1 and TRBJ1-1, with D maybe TRBD1 (5 bases). The CDR3 runs 13 residues. V gave up 7 bases and J gave up 1 base, with 11 bases separating them. The germline gives CDR1 SGHRS, CDR2 YFSETQ. The CDR3 region is CASGGEGNTEAFF. For the CDR3, the DNA is TGCGCCAGCGGAGGGGAGGGGAACACTGAAGCTTTCTTT.

The gene calls are TRBV6-6 and TRBJ1-5, with D maybe TRBD1 (6 bases). This CDR3 comprises 15 residues. Germline loops: CDR1 MNHNY, CDR2 SVGAGI (reference sequence). Trimming removed 3 bases from V and 7 bases from J, with 16 bases in between. CDR3 nucleotides: TGTGCCAGCAGTTATCAGACAGGCGTGGGCCAGCCCCAGCATTTT. Translated: CASSYQTGVGQPQHF.

This chain joins TRBV27 and TRBJ2-1, with 9 bases aligning to TRBD1. Germline trimming cut 3 bases from V and 3 bases from J; bases unmatched to any gene: 6. The CDR3 is made up of 16 amino acids. Germline assignment: CDR1 MNHEY and CDR2 SMNVEV (reference sequence). The DNA of the CDR3 is TGTGCCAGCAGTTTTTCTGGGACAGGGTACTACAATGAGCAGTTCTTC. Residues: CASSFSGTGYYNEQFF.

The rearrangement uses TRBV11-2 and TRBJ2-5, with 10 positions matching TRBD2. CDR3 length: 14 amino acids. The V gene end was trimmed by 5 bases and the J gene end by 1 base; junction bases not matched to a gene: 1. The germline gives CDR1 SGHAT, CDR2 FQNNGV. The CDR3 DNA is TGTGCCAGCAGCAGGACTAGCGGCCAAGAGACCCAGTACTTC. Residues: CASSRTSGQETQYF.

The genes are TRBV5-4 and TRBJ2-7, with 11 bases identical to TRBD1. The CDR3 is made up of 14 amino acids. V lost 3 bases and J lost 6; bases outside the gene matches: 5. Looked up from germline, CDR1 is SGHNT and CDR2 is YYREEE (reference sequence). CDR3 amino acids: CASSSPGQGGEQYF. CDR3 DNA sequence: TGTGCCAGCAGCTCCCCGGGACAGGGGGGCGAGCAGTACTTC.

This chain joins TRBV19 and TRBJ2-1; D possibly corresponds to TRBD2 (5 bases). V was cut by 5 bases and J by 4 bases, with 15 bases left in between. Germline CDR1 and CDR2: LNHDA and SQIVND (reference sequence). The CDR3 extends over 15 amino acids. This CDR3 reads CASSGLGSEYNEQFF. The CDR3 DNA reads TGTGCCAGTAGTGGTTTGGGTAGCGAGTACAATGAGCAGTTCTTC.